The next 21 T cell receptor beta chains were all read from a single sample in a study of T cell repertoires in cytomegalovirus infection. Each CDR3 protein is one row after TCRdb ran MiXCR on the reads. The table lists 90,000 to 120,000 distinct CDR3 sequences, under 45% of them singletons. These receptors have no identified antigens. This sample comprised CD8+ T cells from cultured PBMCs, obtained from culture after CMV antigen stimulation. These receptors were taken from a human donor in good health (CMV status not recorded). Some clones in this sample may be carry-over from other donors' samples.

This clonotype was observed many times. The chain carries TRBV7-9 and TRBJ2-3; no reliable D call. This CDR3 is built from 11 residues. Germline V gene sequence: CDR1 SEHNR, CDR2 FQNEAQ (reference sequence). The V gene lost 8 bases and the J gene lost 3 bases, with 6 bases spanning the gap. The CDR3 DNA follows: TGTGCCAGCCTCCGTACAGATACGCAGTATTTT. Its protein product is CASLRTDTQYF.

This CDR3 is CASSYSMGQAQETQYF. The CDR3 DNA reads TGTGCCAGCAGTTACTCGATGGGACAGGCCCAAGAGACCCAGTACTTC. The rearrangement links TRBV6-5 to TRBJ2-5; 8 bases line up with TRBD1. The CDR3 totals 16 residues. V lost 0 bases and J lost 1; bases outside the gene matches: 4. Germline lookup yields CDR1 MNHEY and CDR2 SVGAGI.

This chain uses TRBV7-9 with TRBJ1-2; TRBD1 aligns across 8 bases. The ends lost 5 bases at V and 8 bases at J; junction bases unmatched: 13. CDR3 length equals 15 residues. CDR1 SEHNR and CDR2 FQNEAQ come from the germline V gene (reference sequence). CDR3 in DNA: TGTGCCAGCAGCCCCCTGGTTCAGGGGGCGCACGGCTACACCTTC. Protein: CASSPLVQGAHGYTF.

The chain combines TRBV4-1 with TRBJ1-3, with D possibly being TRBD1 (6 bases). This CDR3 has 17 residues. Trimming cost V 3 bases and J 4 bases, with 19 bases left between them. Germline V CDR1 and CDR2: MGHRA, YSYEKL. Here the CDR3 DNA reads TGCGCCAGCAGCCACTACAGGGATGCGAGAGCCGGAAACACCATATATTTT. Amino acids: CASSHYRDARAGNTIYF.

This clonotype came up a few times. The rearrangement joins TRBV12-3 or TRBV12-4 to TRBJ1-5, with TRBD1 matching over 9 bases. After removal of 5 bases from V and 5 bases from J, the junction contained 7 bases not matched to a gene. The length of the CDR3 is 15 residues. The CDR3 DNA reads as TGTGCCAGCAGTCTGGGACAGGGCGTCGATCAGCCCCAGCATTTT. Amino acids: CASSLGQGVDQPQHF.

The chain carries TRBV20-1 and TRBJ2-3; TRBD2 matches at 9 bases. V lost 2 bases, J lost 0 bases, and 12 bases stayed unmatched. The CDR3 spans 18 residues. CDR1 and CDR2 (germline): DFQATT, SNEGSKA (reference sequence). DNA for the CDR3: TGCAGTGCTAGACCTCTACTTTTAGCGGGGGAGAGCACAGATACGCAGTATTTT. Amino acids: CSARPLLLAGESTDTQYF.

This clonotype was counted a single time. The gene calls are TRBV7-9 and TRBJ2-7; D possibly uses TRBD1 or TRBD2 (5 bases each). Trimming left V 3 bases short and J 0 bases short, with 12 bases between. The CDR3 has 15 amino acids. Germline V gene sequence: CDR1 SEHNR, CDR2 FQNEAQ (reference sequence). CDR3: CASSFTGTVSYEQYF. In DNA form, the CDR3 reads TGTGCCAGCAGCTTCACCGGGACGGTCTCCTACGAGCAGTACTTC.

V is TRBV7-9 and J is TRBJ1-2; the D gene is possibly TRBD1 (6 bases). Trimming took 2 bases from V and 0 from J, leaving 13 bases between them. The CDR3 totals 16 residues. Germline CDR1 is SEHNR and CDR2 is FQNEAQ (reference sequence). Here the CDR3 reads CASSLPSGTTNYGYTF. CDR3 in DNA: TGTGCCAGCAGCTTACCCTCCGGGACAACTAACTATGGCTACACCTTC.

V is TRBV12-3 or TRBV12-4 and J is TRBJ1-5, with a possible D match to TRBD1 (5 bases). V was cut by 3 bases and J by 6 bases, with 15 bases left in between. The CDR3 runs 15 residues. The CDR3 loop reads CASSLGPGLGQPQHF. DNA for the CDR3: TGTGCCAGCAGTTTGGGGCCGGGGTTGGGTCAGCCCCAGCATTTT.

The rearrangement uses TRBV19 and TRBJ1-1, with 8 nucleotides matching TRBD1. Germline V gene lookup returns CDR1 LNHDA and CDR2 SQIVND (reference sequence). The CDR3 is made up of 14 amino acids. The J segment lost 0 bases and the V segment lost 5 bases, leaving 2 bases of the junction unmatched. DNA of the CDR3: TGTGCCAGTAGTGGACAGGGAATGAACACTGAAGCTTTCTTT. Amino acid sequence: CASSGQGMNTEAFF.

This clonotype has at least ten counts. The chain has TRBV19 and TRBJ2-1; TRBD2 matches at 7 bases. The germline gives CDR1 LNHDA, CDR2 SQIVND (reference sequence). CDR3 length: 14 amino acids. V lost 7 bases to trimming and J lost 2 bases; unmatched junction nucleotides: 5. The CDR3 bases are TGTGCCAGTAATGTGGGGGGGACCTACAATGAGCAGTTCTTC. Translating it yields CASNVGGTYNEQFF.

This clonotype occurred many times. The genes are TRBV4-2 and TRBJ2-3; TRBD1 might be the D (6 bases). The CDR3 has 17 residues. Trimming left V 3 bases short and J 2 bases short, with 18 bases between. Per germline, CDR1 LGHNA and CDR2 YNFKEQ. Written as DNA, the CDR3 is TGTGCCAGCAGCCACCCCCGCGAGGGGGAGACCACAGATACGCAGTATTTT. This gives the protein CASSHPREGETTDTQYF.

The V call is TRBV11-1, the J call TRBJ2-1; 7 nucleotides agree with TRBD1. V lost 3 bases, J lost 7 bases, and 6 bases stayed unmatched. The length of the CDR3 is 14 residues. In germline, CDR1 is SGHAT, CDR2 FQDESV (reference sequence). The CDR3: CASSLAGTANEQFF. CDR3 sequence (DNA): TGTGCCAGCAGCTTGGCCGGGACAGCGAATGAGCAGTTCTTC.

The CDR3: CASSEATAISTEAFF. The CDR3 DNA reads as TGTGCCAGCAGTGAAGCTACCGCGATCTCCACTGAAGCTTTCTTT. The chain employs TRBV2 and TRBJ1-1; unclear D gene. The CDR3 consists of 15 residues. CDR1 is SNHLY, CDR2 FYNNEI, per germline. The V and J ends lost 0 bases and 4 bases respectively, with 12 bases between them. Supplemented by reference TRBV2 and TRBJ1-1, the full variable domain reads EPEVTQTPSHQVTQMGQEVILRCVPISNHLYFYWYRQILGQKVEFLVSFYNNEISEKSEIFDDQFSVERPDGSNFTLKIRSTKLEDSAMYFCASSEATAISTEAFFGQGTRLTVV.

This clonotype has ten or more counts. J is TRBJ2-4 and V is TRBV7-9; a weak D match, TRBD2 (5 bases). This CDR3 is built from 13 residues. Germline V CDR1 and CDR2: SEHNR, FQNEAQ (reference sequence). Trimming removed 1 base from V and 5 bases from J, with 6 bases in between. The CDR3 DNA follows: TGTGCCAGCAGCTTAGTGAGGGAAAACATTCAGTACTTC. It translates to CASSLVRENIQYF. Full variable domain (missing parts from reference TRBV7-9 and TRBJ2-4): DTGVSQNPRHKITKRGQNVTFRCDPISEHNRLYWYRQTLGQGPEFLTYFQNEAQLEKSRLLSDRFSAERPKGSFSTLEIQRTEQGDSAMYLCASSLVRENIQYFGAGTRLSVL.

The chain is built from TRBV29-1 and TRBJ1-1; 8 bases fit TRBD1. This CDR3 contains 15 residues. Germline-derived CDR1 and CDR2 are SQVTM and ANQGSEA. V lost 2 bases to trimming and J lost 8 bases; unmatched junction nucleotides: 13. CDR3 nucleotides: TGCAGCGTTGAACCGGGACCCGGACAGGGTATAGAAGCTTTCTTT. It codes for CSVEPGPGQGIEAFF.

This clonotype has just a few counts. V and J are TRBV27 and TRBJ2-7, with D possibly being TRBD1 (6 bases). Germline-derived CDR1 and CDR2 are MNHEY and SMNVEV (reference sequence). Deletions cut 5 bases from V and 4 bases from J, with 9 bases between. The length of the CDR3 is 12 residues. The CDR3 DNA sequence: TGTGCCAGCAGTGTACAGGGTTACGAGCAGTACTTC. Its translation is CASSVQGYEQYF.

The chain has TRBV29-1 and TRBJ2-3; 13 nucleotides align to TRBD2. The CDR3 is 17 amino acids. Germline V lookup: CDR1 SQVTM, CDR2 ANQGSEA. With 4 bases clipped from V and 2 bases from J, the junction kept 9 bases outside the gene matches. The CDR3 DNA reads as TGCAGCGTTGTAGGACTAGCGGGGGCCCGCTCCACAGATACGCAGTATTTT. It encodes CSVVGLAGARSTDTQYF.

The genes are TRBV12-3 or TRBV12-4 and TRBJ2-5; D may be TRBD1 (6 bases). This CDR3 contains 13 residues. The V and J ends lost 6 bases and 1 base respectively, with 9 bases between them. CDR3 amino acids: CASSSDSQETQYF. The CDR3 region has the DNA TGTGCCAGCAGCTCGGACAGCCAAGAGACCCAGTACTTC.

This chain's CDR3 is CASGGGDTEAFF. As DNA, the CDR3 is TGTGCCAGCGGGGGAGGGGACACTGAAGCTTTCTTT. The chain links TRBV19 to TRBJ1-1; D possibly corresponds to TRBD1 (5 bases). The CDR3 is made up of 12 amino acids. Trimming shortened V by 9 bases and J by 3 bases, and 11 bases separated the two germline ends. Germline values: CDR1 LNHDA, CDR2 SQIVND (reference sequence).

The chain has TRBV2 and TRBJ1-2; 8 positions match TRBD1. J lost 2 bases, V lost 7 bases, and 6 bases had no gene match. Germline V lookup: CDR1 SNHLY, CDR2 FYNNEI. The CDR3 runs 14 residues. The CDR3 is CASTRTGTNYGYTF. CDR3 DNA: TGTGCCAGCACCCGGACAGGGACAAACTATGGCTACACCTTC.